This record concerns one T cell receptor beta chain sequence. Its antigen is currently unknown. Germline V gene data show CDR1 as LGHNA and CDR2 as YNFKEQ. The V and J ends lost 4 bases and 7 bases respectively, with 14 bases between them. The CDR3 is 15 amino acids. This sample stems from a study of radiotherapy plus CTLA-4 blockade in lung cancer. Study outcomes and limitations: TCR clones of tumor origin grew in blood after radiotherapy plus ipilimumab.

Clones were sequenced by immunoSEQ multiplex PCR, and TCRdb holds only the in-frame ones, with some missing. The data show roughly 75,000 clones, about 78% seen once. The receptor comes from a human donor with non-small cell lung cancer whose response to radiotherapy plus ipilimumab could not be evaluated. Some clones in this sample may be carry-over from other donors' samples. The sample here was peripheral blood, taken from a patient treated with radiotherapy plus ipilimumab. V and J are TRBV4-2 and TRBJ1-6; no clear D gene. The CDR3 sequence is CASSPLGERNSPLHF. DNA for the CDR3: TGTGCCAGCAGCCCCCTCGGGGAGAGGAATTCACCCCTCCACTTT.